The 2 T cell receptor beta chains in this list originate from one sample, sequenced in a study of cytomegalovirus exposure and HLA in healthy donors. Method: immunoSEQ multiplex PCR; TCRdb's copy keeps in-frame clones and lacks some. This table has a few hundred thousand clones, 75% to 90% appearing once. The material sequenced was PBMCs. Receptors were obtained from a woman between 18 and 30 years old in good health and CMV-seronegative.

The rearrangement uses TRBV9 and TRBJ1-2, with 7 nucleotides matching TRBD1. From germline, CDR1 is SGDLS and CDR2 YYNGEE. The CDR3 totals 18 residues. Trimming took 3 bases from V and 8 from J; bases not matched to a gene: 22. CDR3 nucleotide sequence: TGTGCCAGCAGCGGGCGGGAGGGGGCGAATCCGATTGTGGCGGGCTACACCTTC. Translated: CASSGREGANPIVAGYTF.

The V and J genes are TRBV7-8 and TRBJ2-7, with TRBD2 matching over 10 bases. The V and J ends lost 1 base and 3 bases, in that order; junction bases with no gene match: 6. Germline V gives CDR1 SGHVS, CDR2 FQNEAQ. This CDR3 has 16 amino acids. CDR3 DNA sequence: TGTGCCAGCAGCTTAGAAGCGGGAGGGAGGGGCTACGAGCAGTACTTC. This gives the protein CASSLEAGGRGYEQYF. Looking up the rest from reference TRBV7-8 and TRBJ2-7 gives the full variable domain: GAGVSQSPRYKVAKRGQDVALRCDPISGHVSLFWYQQALGQGPEFLTYFQNEAQLDKSGLPSDRFFAERPEGSVSTLKIQRTQQEDSAVYLCASSLEAGGRGYEQYFGPGTRLTVT.